The 15 T cell receptor beta chains listed next were all sequenced from one sample in a study of shared clonotypes between healthy human individuals (dated by TCRdb to 2020 to 2022). CD8 naive samples were CD45RO-negative cells positively selected for CCR7, giving a CD45RA+CCR7+ population that excluded TemRA cells. Library preparation employed the immunoSEQ multiplex PCR assay. The source is immuneACCESS, and TCRdb retained only in-frame sequences with V and J called. Part of the clones is not carried over; for the studies checked, unresolved V genes explain less than half of this, and the remainder is unexplained. This sample lists around 2,000,000 clones; about 92% were detected once. The ten largest clones add up to more than 1.5% of the sample. Sequencing input: naive CD8+ T cells from PBMCs. Taken with the paper, the label for cell subset or site translates to: CD45RA+CCR7+. These receptor sequences come from a young man in good health. Some clones in this sample may be carry-over from other donors' samples.

The J gene is TRBJ2-1, the V gene TRBV7-2, with 7 bases aligning to TRBD2. The CDR3 runs to 12 residues. Trimming at V came to 4 bases and at J to 10 bases, leaving 4 bases not matched to a gene. Germline V gene lookup returns CDR1 SGHTA and CDR2 FQGNSA. CDR3 in DNA: TGTGCCAGCAGCTCCCGACTAGCCGAGCAGTTCTTC. Translating it yields CASSSRLAEQFF.

This chain uses TRBV6-6 with TRBJ2-7; D uncertain. CDR1 is MNHNY and CDR2 is SVGAGI in the germline V gene (reference sequence). This CDR3 is 11 amino acids long. The V gene lost 4 bases and the J gene lost 4 bases, with 5 bases spanning the gap. CDR3 sequence reads: CASSSLYEQYF. The CDR3 DNA follows: TGTGCCAGCAGTTCCCTTTACGAGCAGTACTTC.

This clone appeared a few times. The V and J genes are TRBV2 and TRBJ2-2; 12 bases agree with TRBD2. The junction had 3 bases not matched to a gene; V was cut back by 6 bases and J by 7 bases. Germline CDR1 SNHLY, CDR2 FYNNEI. The length of the CDR3 is 14 residues. This chain's CDR3 is CASRAGLAGGELFF. CDR3 in DNA: TGTGCCAGCAGGGCGGGACTAGCGGGCGGGGAGCTGTTTTTT.

The CDR3, as DNA: TGTGCCAGCAGTCCACAGGGGACCAATCAGCCCCAGCATTTT. Encoded protein: CASSPQGTNQPQHF. The genes are TRBV27 and TRBJ1-5; the match to TRBD1 covers 7 bases. Germline CDR1 is MNHEY and CDR2 is SMNVEV (reference sequence). CDR3 size: 14 residues. Losses at the gene ends were 5 bases for V and 3 bases for J; bases not matched to a gene: 4.

This clone was picked up a small number of times. The gene calls are TRBV7-6 and TRBJ2-7; the D gene is possibly TRBD1 (7 bases). Trimming took off 4 bases at V and 2 bases at J, with 12 bases between the two ends. Germline V gene lookup returns CDR1 SGHVS and CDR2 FNYEAQ. The CDR3 loop spans 14 amino acids. The CDR3 region has the DNA TGTGCCAGCAGCTCAGGGGGGAGACCCTACGAGCAGTACTTC. Translating gives CASSSGGRPYEQYF.

The gene calls are TRBV27 and TRBJ2-7; 10 bases fit TRBD2. Germline values: CDR1 MNHEY, CDR2 SMNVEV (reference sequence). The CDR3 covers 15 residues. Losses at the gene ends were 2 bases for V and 3 bases for J; bases not matched to a gene: 4. The CDR3 here is CASSLVVAGGYEQYF. CDR3 bases: TGTGCCAGCAGTTTAGTGGTAGCGGGGGGCTACGAGCAGTACTTC.

J is TRBJ2-7 and V is TRBV27; 9 nucleotides agree with TRBD2. The germline CDR1 and CDR2 sequences are MNHEY and SMNVEV (reference sequence). This CDR3 is built from 15 residues. Trimming at V came to 10 bases and at J to 0 bases, leaving 10 bases not matched to a gene. The CDR3 here is CATIGGSGSSYEQYF. CDR3 sequence (DNA): TGTGCCACCATCGGCGGTAGCGGGAGCTCCTACGAGCAGTACTTC.

The V call is TRBV4-3, the J call TRBJ2-1, with D hard to call. Germline lookup yields CDR1 LGHNA and CDR2 YSLEER. The CDR3 has 14 residues. The germline V and J ends were trimmed by 0 bases and 4 bases, with 7 bases remaining between them. The DNA of the CDR3 is TGCGCCAGCAGCCAAGATTCCGTTTACAATGAGCAGTTCTTC. Protein product: CASSQDSVYNEQFF.

The chain links TRBV5-6 to TRBJ1-1; a possible D gene is TRBD1 (5 bases). V was shortened by 3 bases and J by 5 bases, with 20 bases between the two germline ends. CDR3 length: 16 amino acids. Germline CDR1 is SGHDT and CDR2 is YYEEEE. The CDR3 sequence is CASSSGGPFRRTEAFF. Written as DNA, the CDR3 is TGTGCCAGCAGCTCGGGGGGACCATTCAGGCGGACTGAAGCTTTCTTT.

In this sample, this clone turned up once. The chain carries TRBV6-1 and TRBJ1-2; D is unresolved. CDR3 size: 12 residues. The V end lost 10 bases, the J end lost 3 bases, and 12 bases lay between the germline ends. CDR1 MNHNS and CDR2 SASEGT come from the germline V gene. This CDR3 reads CAITRTDYGYTF. Here the CDR3 DNA reads TGTGCCATTACAAGGACTGACTATGGCTACACCTTC.

The chain couples TRBV19 to TRBJ2-7, with D perhaps TRBD2 (6 bases). Germline V lookup: CDR1 LNHDA, CDR2 SQIVND (reference sequence). V dropped 3 bases and J dropped 3 bases, with 12 bases sitting between them. The CDR3 contains 14 residues. CDR3 protein: CASSMGLGIYEQYF. The CDR3 region has the DNA TGTGCCAGTAGTATGGGACTCGGGATCTACGAGCAGTACTTC.

CDR3 DNA sequence: TGTGCCAGCAGTTTCTACAATCAGCCCCAGCATTTT. Protein: CASSFYNQPQHF. The V gene is TRBV27, the J gene TRBJ1-5; D remains unclear. V gave up 3 bases and J gave up 3 bases, with 3 bases separating them. This CDR3 has 12 residues. Germline-derived CDR1 and CDR2 are MNHEY and SMNVEV (reference sequence).

The rearrangement links TRBV11-3 to TRBJ2-5, with 13 bases that match TRBD2. The germline CDR1 and CDR2 sequences are SGHNT and YENEEA. The CDR3 covers 18 residues. Germline trimming cut 1 base from V and 2 bases from J; bases unmatched to any gene: 7. The CDR3 protein is CASSLGGGLAGVQETQYF. In DNA, the CDR3 is TGTGCCAGCAGCTTAGGGGGAGGACTAGCGGGAGTACAAGAGACCCAGTACTTC.

The CDR3 nucleotides read TGCGCCAGCAGCTTAGGGAGTGGCTACACCTTC. As protein: CASSLGSGYTF. The rearrangement uses TRBV4-1 and TRBJ1-2; D remains ambiguous. Germline CDR1 is MGHRA and CDR2 is YSYEKL. Trimming pared 5 bases from V and 7 bases from J, leaving 8 bases between. CDR3 length: 11 residues.

This chain joins TRBV7-2 and TRBJ1-1, with 10 bases fitting TRBD1. The length of the CDR3 is 16 residues. Germline V gene lookup returns CDR1 SGHTA and CDR2 FQGNSA. V lost 5 bases to trimming and J lost 5 bases; unmatched junction nucleotides: 11. Here the CDR3 DNA reads TGTGCCAGCAGCACTCGGACGGGACAGGGGAATACTGAAGCTTTCTTT. Its translation is CASSTRTGQGNTEAFF.